This TCR beta chain was identified during a study of T-cell memory formation after mild COVID-19. CDR3 length: 15 amino acids. CDR1 is SGHVS, CDR2 FQNEAQ, per germline. V lost 4 bases and J 5 bases, leaving 17 bases between the germline ends. TCRdb processed the 5' RACE reads anew with MiXCR; each CDR3 protein has one entry. This sample yields 450,000 or so distinct CDR3 sequences, of which 20% to 30% are seen a single time; about an eighth belongs to the top ten. Sequencing input: PBMCs or a T cell subset sorted from them (not recorded which). This TCR was sampled from an adult woman who had mild COVID-19 (a few samples of this study predate the infection). Cell type and time point are not known. The V call is TRBV7-8, the J call TRBJ1-2; possible D gene TRBD1, 6 bases. The CDR3 DNA reads as TGTGCCAGCAGCTGGGCCGGGACACCCTCTTATGGCTACACCTTC. This codes for CASSWAGTPSYGYTF.